These 5 T cell receptor beta chains were all obtained from the same sample, sequenced in a study of early T cells in non-severe SARS-CoV-2 infection. TCRdb called the 5' RACE reads again in MiXCR, with one record for every CDR3 protein. The sample contains about 83,000 distinct CDR3 sequences, approximately 13% of which appear only once. The sequencing sample was made of whole blood. These TCRs come from an adult who was a healthcare worker with PCR-confirmed SARS-CoV-2 infection or an uninfected control (not recorded which).

The CDR3 here is CASSHPGSESYEQYF. The CDR3 region has the DNA TGCGCCAGCAGTCATCCGGGGTCGGAGTCCTACGAGCAGTACTTC. The rearrangement joins TRBV4-1 to TRBJ2-7; tentative D call: TRBD2 (5 bases). Trimming took 6 bases from V and 1 from J, leaving 16 bases between them. CDR3 length: 15 residues. From germline, CDR1 is MGHRA and CDR2 YSYEKL.

The rearrangement links TRBV7-9 to TRBJ2-6; D may be TRBD1 (6 bases). In germline, CDR1 is SEHNR, CDR2 FQNEAQ (reference sequence). The CDR3 runs 17 residues. Trimming left V 5 bases short and J 2 bases short, with 16 bases between. The CDR3 here is CASSHYQWGPGANVLTF. CDR3 sequence (DNA): TGTGCCAGCAGCCACTACCAATGGGGGCCTGGGGCCAACGTCCTGACTTTC.

This clonotype was seen more than once but under ten times. V is TRBV5-5 and J is TRBJ1-2; 12 bases line up with TRBD1. CDR3 length: 15 amino acids. Germline CDR1 SGHKS, CDR2 YYEKEE (reference sequence). Trimming removed 3 bases from V and 8 bases from J; junction bases left unmatched: 8. The CDR3 DNA is TGTGCCAGCAGCTACGCCGGGACAGGGGGCAGGGGCTACACCTTC. Amino acids: CASSYAGTGGRGYTF. The variable domain in full, with the rest retrieved from reference TRBV5-5 and TRBJ1-2, is DAGVTQSPTHLIKTRGQQVTLRCSPISGHKSVSWYQQVLGQGPQFIFQYYEKEERGRGNFPDRFSARQFPNYSSELNVNALLLGDSALYLCASSYAGTGGRGYTFGSGTRLTVV.

This clonotype was detected only a few times. This rearrangement joins TRBV3-1 to TRBJ1-6; 7 bases match TRBD1. CDR1 is LGHDT, CDR2 YNNKEL, per germline (reference sequence). V lost 4 bases to trimming and J lost 11 bases; unmatched junction nucleotides: 8. The CDR3 runs to 14 residues. CDR3 sequence (DNA): TGTGCCAGCAGCCCCGACAGGGCCGGGACACCCCTCCACTTT. Amino acids: CASSPDRAGTPLHF. The full variable domain, its missing parts supplied by reference TRBV3-1 and TRBJ1-6, is DTAVSQTPKYLVTQMGNDKSIKCEQNLGHDTMYWYKQDSKKFLKIMFSYNNKELIINETVPNRFSPKSPDKAHLNLHINSLELGDSAVYFCASSPDRAGTPLHFGNGTRLTVT.

The chain joins TRBV20-1 to TRBJ2-7; the match to TRBD1 covers 7 bases. Germline CDR1 is DFQATT and CDR2 is SNEGSKA (reference sequence). V gave up 3 bases and J gave up 2 bases; unmatched junction bases: 7. CDR3 length equals 14 residues. The CDR3 region is CSASSGTDTYEQYF. In DNA form, the CDR3 reads TGCAGTGCTAGTTCCGGGACAGACACCTACGAGCAGTACTTC.